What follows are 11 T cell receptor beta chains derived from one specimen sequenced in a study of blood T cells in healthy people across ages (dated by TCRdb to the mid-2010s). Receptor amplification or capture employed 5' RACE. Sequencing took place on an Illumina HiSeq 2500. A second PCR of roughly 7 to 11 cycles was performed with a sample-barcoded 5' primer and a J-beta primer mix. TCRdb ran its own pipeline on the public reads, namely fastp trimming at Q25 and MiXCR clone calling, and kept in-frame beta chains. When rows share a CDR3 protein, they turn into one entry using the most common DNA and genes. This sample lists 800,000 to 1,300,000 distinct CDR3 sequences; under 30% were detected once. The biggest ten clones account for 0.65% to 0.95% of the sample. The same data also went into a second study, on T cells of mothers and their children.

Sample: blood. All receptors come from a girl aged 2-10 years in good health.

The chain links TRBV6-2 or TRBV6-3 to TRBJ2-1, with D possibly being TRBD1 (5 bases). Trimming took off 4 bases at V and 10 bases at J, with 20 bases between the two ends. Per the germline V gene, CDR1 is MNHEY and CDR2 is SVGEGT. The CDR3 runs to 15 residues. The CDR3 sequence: CASSSLAGPPEEQFF. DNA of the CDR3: TGTGCCAGCAGTTCCTTGGCAGGGCCCCCGGAGGAGCAGTTCTTC.

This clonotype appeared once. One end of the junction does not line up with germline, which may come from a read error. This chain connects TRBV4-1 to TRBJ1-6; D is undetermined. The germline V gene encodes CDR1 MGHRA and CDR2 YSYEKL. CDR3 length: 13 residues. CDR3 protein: CASSQGRLEPLHF. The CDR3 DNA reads TGCGCCAGCAGTCAAGGACGCCTTGAACCCCTCCACTTT.

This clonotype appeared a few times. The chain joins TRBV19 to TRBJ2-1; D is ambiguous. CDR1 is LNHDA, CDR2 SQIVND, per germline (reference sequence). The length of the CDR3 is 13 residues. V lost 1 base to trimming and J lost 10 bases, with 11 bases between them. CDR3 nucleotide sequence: TGTGCCAGTAGTATAGGGAAATTGGCCGAGCAGTTCTTC. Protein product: CASSIGKLAEQFF. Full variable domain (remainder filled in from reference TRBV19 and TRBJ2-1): DGGITQSPKYLFRKEGQNVTLSCEQNLNHDAMYWYRQDPGQGLRLIYYSQIVNDFQKGDIAEGYSVSREKKESFPLTVTSAQKNPTAFYLCASSIGKLAEQFFGPGTRLTVL.

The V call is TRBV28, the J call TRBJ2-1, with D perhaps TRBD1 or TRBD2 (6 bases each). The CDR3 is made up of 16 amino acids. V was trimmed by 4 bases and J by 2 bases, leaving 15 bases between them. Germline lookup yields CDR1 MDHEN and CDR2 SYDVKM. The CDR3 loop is CASSSGGGLAYNEQFF. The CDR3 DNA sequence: TGTGCCAGCAGTTCCGGAGGGGGACTGGCCTACAATGAGCAGTTCTTC.

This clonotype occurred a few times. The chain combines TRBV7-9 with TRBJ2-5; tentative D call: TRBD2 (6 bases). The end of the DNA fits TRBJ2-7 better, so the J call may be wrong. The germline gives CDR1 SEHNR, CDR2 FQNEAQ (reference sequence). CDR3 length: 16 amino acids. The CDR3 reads CASSSPVDGSSYEQYF. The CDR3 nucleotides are TGTGCCAGCAGCTCCCCGGTGGACGGGAGCTCCTACGAGCAGTACTTC.

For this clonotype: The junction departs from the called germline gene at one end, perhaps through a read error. The CDR3, as DNA: TGTACCAGCAGCCCCCGGGGTCGGGGTAATTCACCCCTCCACTTT. Its translation: CTSSPRGRGNSPLHF. V gene TRBV28 combines with J gene TRBJ1-6, with D hard to call. This CDR3 has 15 amino acids. Germline V gene data show CDR1 as MDHEN and CDR2 as SYDVKM. The full variable domain, with the rest looked up from reference TRBV28 and TRBJ1-6, is DVKVTQSSRYLVKRTGEKVFLECVQDMDHENMFWYRQDPGLGLRLIYFSYDVKMKEKGDIPEGYSVSREKKERFSLILESASTNQTSMYLCTSSPRGRGNSPLHFGNGTRLTVT.

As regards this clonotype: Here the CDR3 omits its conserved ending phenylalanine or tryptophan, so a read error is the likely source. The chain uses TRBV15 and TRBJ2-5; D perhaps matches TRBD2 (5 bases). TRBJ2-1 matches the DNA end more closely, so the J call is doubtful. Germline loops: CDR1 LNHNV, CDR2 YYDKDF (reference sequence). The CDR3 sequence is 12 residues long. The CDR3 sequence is CATSRGRGEQFV. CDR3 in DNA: TGTGCCACCAGCAGAGGACGAGGGGAGCAGTTCGTC.

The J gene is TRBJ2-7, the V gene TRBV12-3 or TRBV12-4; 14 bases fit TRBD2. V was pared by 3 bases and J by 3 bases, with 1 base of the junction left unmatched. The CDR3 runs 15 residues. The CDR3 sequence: CASSLTSGRDYEQYF. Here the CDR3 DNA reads TGTGCCAGCAGTTTGACTAGCGGGAGGGACTACGAGCAGTACTTC.

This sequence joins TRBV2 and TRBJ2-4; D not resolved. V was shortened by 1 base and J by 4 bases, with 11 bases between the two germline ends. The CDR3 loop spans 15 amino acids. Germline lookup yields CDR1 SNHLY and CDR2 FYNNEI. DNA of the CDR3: TGTGCCAGCAGTGAAGGAGACGAACTTAAAAACATTCAGTACTTC. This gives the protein CASSEGDELKNIQYF.

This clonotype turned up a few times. The CDR3 loop is CASLDWDTQYF. The DNA of the CDR3 is TGTGCCAGTTTGGACTGGGATACGCAGTATTTT. V gene TRBV28 combines with J gene TRBJ2-3; D might be TRBD2 (5 bases). Germline loops: CDR1 MDHEN, CDR2 SYDVKM. The CDR3 runs to 11 residues. V was trimmed by 9 bases and J by 6 bases, leaving 10 bases between them. The entire variable domain, with the rest obtained from reference TRBV28 and TRBJ2-3, is as follows: DVKVTQSSRYLVKRTGEKVFLECVQDMDHENMFWYRQDPGLGLRLIYFSYDVKMKEKGDIPEGYSVSREKKERFSLILESASTNQTSMYLCASLDWDTQYFGPGTRLTVL.

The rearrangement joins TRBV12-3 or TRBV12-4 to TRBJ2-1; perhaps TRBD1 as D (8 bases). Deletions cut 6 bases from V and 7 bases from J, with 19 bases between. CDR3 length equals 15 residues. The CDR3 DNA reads TGTGCCAGCAGACAGGGGGGGATTTTTGGGAATGAGCAGTTCTTC. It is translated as CASRQGGIFGNEQFF.